This T cell receptor beta chain comes out of a study of neoadjuvant anti-PD-1 for oral cavity cancer. Clones were sequenced by immunoSEQ multiplex PCR, and TCRdb holds only the in-frame ones, with some missing. This sample carries around 5,800 clones, roughly 61% of them seen once, and the ten largest clones take about 7%. Germline values: CDR1 LNHDA, CDR2 SQIVND (reference sequence). The CDR3 has 13 amino acids. The ends were cut back, 3 bases at V and 4 bases at J, with 9 bases in the middle. Indicated time point: after neoadjuvant nivolumab, at surgical resection. Patients had newly diagnosed, untreated stage II-IVA oral cavity squamous cell carcinoma. These oral cavity squamous cell carcinomas were HPV-negative and locally advanced.

Source: tumor tissue, taken after nivolumab (anti-PD-1) treatment. The V and J genes are TRBV19 and TRBJ1-1; D unresolved. The receptor's source is a person aged 40 to 85 with oral cavity squamous cell carcinoma. CDR3 loop: CASSIKIGTEAFF. CDR3 in DNA: TGTGCCAGTAGTATTAAAATTGGCACTGAAGCTTTCTTT.